This T cell receptor beta chain was found in a study of T cell changes during pregnancy in multiple sclerosis. CDR3 length: 14 residues. V shed 2 bases and J shed 4 bases, with 11 bases lying between them. Germline CDR1 is SNHLY and CDR2 is FYNNEI. This clone is a singleton in its sample. TCRdb's copy holds only in-frame clones and misses some; the assay was immunoSEQ multiplex PCR. Of tens of thousands of clones listed, almost 95% are singletons. This clonotype originated in a female donor with multiple sclerosis, enrolled in a pregnancy study. The sequenced sample was peripheral blood, obtained after pregnancy. The chain joins TRBV2 to TRBJ1-1; D perhaps matches TRBD1 (6 bases). CDR3 nucleotide sequence: TGTGCCAGCAGTGAATCGGAAGGGGGCACTGAAGCTTTCTTT. Its translation is CASSESEGGTEAFF.